This passage covers 12 T cell receptor beta chains from one sample sequenced in a study of shared clonotypes between healthy human individuals. Using immunoSEQ multiplex PCR, the repertoire was profiled, and TCRdb retains in-frame clones only, with some absent. This repertoire shows roughly 1 million clones, 75% to 85% found once; its top ten account for approximately 0.5%. Sequencing was carried out using memory CD4+ T cells from PBMCs. Documented subset: CD45RA-negative fraction. The receptors stem from a man aged 18-30 years in good health. Some clones in this sample may be carry-over from other donors' samples.

On this clone itself: It may be a read error: a sequence one base away is much more abundant. The same CDR3 can be traced to other DNA sequences in this sample. The chain combines TRBV5-1 with TRBJ2-2; 11 bases agree with TRBD2. The CDR3 has 16 amino acids. The J segment lost 1 base and the V segment lost 4 bases, leaving 3 bases of the junction unmatched. Germline V gene data show CDR1 as SGHRS and CDR2 as YFSETQ. CDR3 protein: CASSPLAGGNTGELFF. CDR3 sequence (DNA): TGCGCCAGCAGCCCTCTAGCGGGAGGGAACACCGGGGAGCTGTTTTTT.

The chain carries TRBV6-1 and TRBJ2-7, with D maybe TRBD2 (6 bases). Germline-derived CDR1 and CDR2 are MNHNS and SASEGT. The V gene lost 7 bases and the J gene lost 4 bases, with 17 bases spanning the gap. This CDR3 contains 14 residues. CDR3 sequence (DNA): TGTGCCAGCACCCTCCGGGACTGGAGGTACGAGCAGTACTTC. Translated: CASTLRDWRYEQYF.

In its sample, this clone was seen once. The chain employs TRBV12-5 and TRBJ1-2; D might be TRBD1 (6 bases). Looked up from germline, CDR1 is LGHNT and CDR2 is FRNRAP. V lost 1 base to trimming and J lost 3 bases, with 12 bases between them. The CDR3 length is 15 residues. CDR3 sequence: CASGLASRGHYGYTF. As DNA, the CDR3 is TGTGCTAGTGGTTTGGCGTCCAGGGGCCACTATGGCTACACCTTC.

The rearrangement links TRBV27 to TRBJ2-5, with TRBD1 matching over 8 bases. V shed 2 bases, J shed 5 bases, and the junction held 4 bases outside the gene matches. The CDR3 consists of 14 residues. CDR1 is MNHEY and CDR2 is SMNVEV in the germline V gene (reference sequence). The CDR3 protein is CASSLEAGGETQYF. The DNA of the CDR3 is TGTGCCAGCAGTTTAGAGGCAGGGGGCGAGACCCAGTACTTC.

The J gene is TRBJ2-2, the V gene TRBV4-3; perhaps TRBD2 as D (6 bases). With 0 bases removed from V and 2 bases from J, the gap between germline ends came to 10 bases. There are 16 residues in the CDR3. Germline lookup yields CDR1 LGHNA and CDR2 YSLEER. The CDR3: CASSQEGGLNTGELFF. CDR3 DNA sequence: TGCGCCAGCAGCCAAGAAGGAGGGTTAAACACCGGGGAGCTGTTTTTT.

V usage is TRBV19 and J usage is TRBJ2-3, with D perhaps TRBD2 (7 bases). The CDR3 extends over 16 amino acids. V lost 4 bases, J lost 0 bases, and 14 bases lay in between. Germline V gives CDR1 LNHDA, CDR2 SQIVND (reference sequence). This CDR3 is CASSTRGGVSTDTQYF. CDR3 DNA sequence: TGTGCCAGTAGTACCCGAGGGGGGGTTAGCACAGATACGCAGTATTTT.

The chain employs TRBV29-1 and TRBJ1-1; D gene unclear. Germline-derived CDR1 and CDR2 are SQVTM and ANQGSEA. Trimming removed 5 bases from V and 1 base from J, with 11 bases in between. The CDR3 runs to 13 residues. The CDR3 coding sequence is TGCAGCGTTTTCACTGGGTCGAACACTGAAGCTTTCTTT. Amino acid sequence: CSVFTGSNTEAFF.

V and J are TRBV28 and TRBJ1-3; TRBD1 aligns across 10 bases. The length of the CDR3 is 16 residues. J lost 1 base, V lost 5 bases, and 5 bases had no gene match. Looked up from germline, CDR1 is MDHEN and CDR2 is SYDVKM. The CDR3 is CASSARTGGSGNTIYF. The DNA for the CDR3 is TGTGCCAGCAGTGCCCGGACAGGGGGTTCTGGAAACACCATATATTTT.

This clone has a handful of counts. The chain has TRBV4-1 and TRBJ1-4; D call uncertain. V shed 1 base and J shed 11 bases, with 8 bases lying between them. This CDR3 is built from 12 residues. Germline CDR1 reads MGHRA; CDR2 reads YSYEKL. CDR3 in DNA: TGCGCCAGCAGCCAAGTCGGTCAGAAACTGTTTTTT. Translated: CASSQVGQKLFF.

DNA of the CDR3: TGTGCCAGCAGTTACGTCGGACCCAATCAGCCCCAGCATTTT. It is translated as CASSYVGPNQPQHF. The chain recombines TRBV6-5 with TRBJ1-5; D is unresolved. This CDR3 has 14 amino acids. Between the trimmed V and J ends, which lost 2 bases and 3 bases, there was a span of 8 bases. Germline V CDR1 and CDR2: MNHEY, SVGAGI.

Only a few counts were recorded for this clone. In the same sample, other DNA sequences code for this CDR3. CDR3 residues: CASSVGTSGGANVLTF. The CDR3 DNA sequence: TGTGCCAGCAGCGTCGGGACTAGCGGTGGGGCCAACGTCCTGACTTTC. The genes are TRBV9 and TRBJ2-6; 11 bases match TRBD2. The CDR3 totals 16 residues. V lost 2 bases and J lost 3; bases outside the gene matches: 1. Germline CDR1 is SGDLS and CDR2 is YYNGEE.

J is TRBJ2-5 and V is TRBV6-5; 9 bases are shared with TRBD1. The DNA end is a closer match to TRBJ2-7, so the J assignment may be wrong. Germline V gene data show CDR1 as MNHEY and CDR2 as SVGAGI. The CDR3 loop spans 13 amino acids. The CDR3 region has the DNA TGTGCCAGCAGCGGGACAGGGCCCCGCGAGCAGTACTTC. It yields the protein CASSGTGPREQYF.